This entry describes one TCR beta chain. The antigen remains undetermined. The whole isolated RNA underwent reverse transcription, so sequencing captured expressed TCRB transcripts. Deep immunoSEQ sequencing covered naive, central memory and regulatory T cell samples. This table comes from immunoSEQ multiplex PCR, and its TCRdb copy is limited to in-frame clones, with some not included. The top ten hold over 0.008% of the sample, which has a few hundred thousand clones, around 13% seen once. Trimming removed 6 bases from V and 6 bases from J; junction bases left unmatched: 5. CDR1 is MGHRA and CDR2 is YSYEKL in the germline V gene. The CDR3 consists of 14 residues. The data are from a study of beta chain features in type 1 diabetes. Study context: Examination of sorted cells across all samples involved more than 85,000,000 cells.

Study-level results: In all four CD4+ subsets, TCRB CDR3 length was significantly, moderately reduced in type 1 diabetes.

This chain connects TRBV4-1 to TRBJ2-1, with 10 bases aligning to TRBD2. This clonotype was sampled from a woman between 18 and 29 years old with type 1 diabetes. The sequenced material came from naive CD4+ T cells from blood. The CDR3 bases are TGCGCCAGCAGACTTGGACTAGCGGCCAATGAGCAGTTCTTC. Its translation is CASRLGLAANEQFF.